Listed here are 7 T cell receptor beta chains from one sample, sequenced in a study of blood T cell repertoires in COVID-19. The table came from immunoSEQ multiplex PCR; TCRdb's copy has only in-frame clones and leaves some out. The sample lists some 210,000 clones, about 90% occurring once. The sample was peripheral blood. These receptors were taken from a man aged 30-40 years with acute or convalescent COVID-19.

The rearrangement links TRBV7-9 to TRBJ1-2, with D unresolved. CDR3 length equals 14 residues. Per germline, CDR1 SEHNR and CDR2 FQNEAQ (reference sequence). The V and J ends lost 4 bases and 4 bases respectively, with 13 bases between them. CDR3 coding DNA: TGTGCCAGCAGCTCATCGACCCGGGGCTATGGCTACACCTTC. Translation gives CASSSSTRGYGYTF.

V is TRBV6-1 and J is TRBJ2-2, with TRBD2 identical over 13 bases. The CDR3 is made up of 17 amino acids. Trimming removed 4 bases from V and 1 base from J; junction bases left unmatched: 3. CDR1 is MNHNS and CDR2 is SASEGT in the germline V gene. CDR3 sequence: CASSALAGGRNTGELFF. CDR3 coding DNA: TGTGCCAGCAGTGCACTAGCGGGGGGGAGGAACACCGGGGAGCTGTTTTTT.

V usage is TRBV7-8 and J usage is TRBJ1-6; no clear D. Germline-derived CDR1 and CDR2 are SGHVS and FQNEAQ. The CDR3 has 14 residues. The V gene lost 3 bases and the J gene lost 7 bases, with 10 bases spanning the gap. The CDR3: CASSFTVPNSPLHF. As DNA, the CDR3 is TGTGCCAGCAGCTTCACGGTACCGAATTCACCCCTCCACTTT.

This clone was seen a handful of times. CDR3 coding DNA: TGTGCCAGCAGCTTAAATACAGGGGGCGGACGGACTGAAGCTTTCTTT. It yields the protein CASSLNTGGGRTEAFF. The chain links TRBV7-6 to TRBJ1-1; 9 bases align to TRBD1. Germline CDR1 is SGHVS and CDR2 is FNYEAQ. V lost 2 bases and J lost 5; bases outside the gene matches: 9. The length of the CDR3 is 16 residues.

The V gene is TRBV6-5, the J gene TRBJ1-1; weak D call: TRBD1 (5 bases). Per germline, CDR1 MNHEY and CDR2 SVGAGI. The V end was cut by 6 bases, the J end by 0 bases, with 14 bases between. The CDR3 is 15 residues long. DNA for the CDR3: TGTGCCAGCAGCAGACAGCGAGGCATGAACACTGAAGCTTTCTTT. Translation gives CASSRQRGMNTEAFF.

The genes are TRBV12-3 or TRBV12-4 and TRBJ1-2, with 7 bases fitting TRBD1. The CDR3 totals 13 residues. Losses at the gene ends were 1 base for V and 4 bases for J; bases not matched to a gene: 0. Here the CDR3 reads CASSLGDSYGYTF. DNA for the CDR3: TGTGCCAGCAGTTTAGGGGACAGCTATGGCTACACCTTC.

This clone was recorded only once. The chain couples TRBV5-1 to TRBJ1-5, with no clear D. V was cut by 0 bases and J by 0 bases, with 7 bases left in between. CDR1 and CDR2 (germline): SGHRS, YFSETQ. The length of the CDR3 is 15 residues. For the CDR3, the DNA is TGCGCCAGCAGCTTGGGAGGGAATAGCAATCAGCCCCAGCATTTT. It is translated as CASSLGGNSNQPQHF.